A single sample is the source of the 15 T cell receptor beta chains below, sequenced in a study of STAT3 mutations in large granular lymphocyte leukemia. Findings of the study overall: Every T-cell large granular lymphocyte leukemia patient had at least one immunodominant TCR beta clonotype.

The antigens these receptors bind are not known. The protocol was immunoSEQ multiplex PCR, while the TCRdb copy is restricted to in-frame clones and leaves out a portion. The table lists about 6,600 clones, 45% to 60% of them singletons, with around four fifths in the top ten. Sequenced sample: peripheral blood mononuclear cells. All receptors come from a boy younger than 18 with T-cell large granular lymphocyte leukemia. Some clones in this sample may be carry-over from other donors' samples.

This clone was found once. The J gene is TRBJ2-7, the V gene TRBV2, with a possible D match to TRBD2 (5 bases). Germline values: CDR1 SNHLY, CDR2 FYNNEI. The CDR3 length is 15 residues. Trimming removed 6 bases at V and 1 base at J, with 16 bases between. DNA for the CDR3: TGTGCCAGCAGAGCAGCGGCCGGGCCTTCCTACGAGCAGTACTTC. This encodes CASRAAAGPSYEQYF.

The chain is built from TRBV18 and TRBJ1-1; D remains ambiguous. Germline V gives CDR1 KGHSH, CDR2 LQKENI. V was clipped by 5 bases and J by 0 bases, with 4 bases between them. The CDR3 sequence is 12 residues long. The CDR3 loop reads CASSDMNTEAFF. The CDR3 DNA reads as TGTGCCAGCTCAGACATGAACACTGAAGCTTTCTTT.

This clone has more than one count but fewer than ten. The chain links TRBV27 to TRBJ1-5, with D possibly being TRBD1 (6 bases). Germline V gene data show CDR1 as MNHEY and CDR2 as SMNVEV (reference sequence). The CDR3 is made up of 15 amino acids. V lost 4 bases and J 3 bases, leaving 13 bases between the germline ends. CDR3 sequence reads: CASSSGAGLNQPQHF. CDR3 nucleotide sequence: TGTGCCAGCAGTTCAGGGGCCGGGCTCAATCAGCCCCAGCATTTT.

The chain links TRBV29-1 to TRBJ2-7, with 8 bases lining up with TRBD1. Trimming cost V 6 bases and J 3 bases; bases outside gene matches: 4. CDR3 size: 12 residues. Germline lookup yields CDR1 SQVTM and CDR2 ANQGSEA. As DNA, the CDR3 is TGCAGCGTCGGACAGGGTCGCTACGAGCAGTACTTC. Its translation is CSVGQGRYEQYF.

CDR3 in DNA: TGTGCCAGCAGTTACTCGAACAGCGGGGGAGGCGGGGAGCTGTTTTTT. Amino acids: CASSYSNSGGGGELFF. The V and J genes are TRBV6-6 and TRBJ2-2; 8 positions match TRBD2. This CDR3 is built from 16 residues. Germline values: CDR1 MNHNY, CDR2 SVGAGI (reference sequence). The junction had 7 bases not matched to a gene; V was cut back by 0 bases and J by 7 bases.

The table lists this clone with a few counts. This chain connects TRBV9 to TRBJ1-5; D not certain. Trimming removed 0 bases at V and 9 bases at J, with 13 bases between. Germline CDR1 reads SGDLS; CDR2 reads YYNGEE. The CDR3 is made up of 14 amino acids. The CDR3 loop reads CASSVGFRTGPQHF. The CDR3 DNA sequence: TGTGCCAGCAGCGTAGGGTTCCGGACCGGGCCCCAGCATTTT. Using reference TRBV9 and TRBJ1-5 for the parts outside the CDR3, the full variable domain is DSGVTQTPKHLITATGQRVTLRCSPRSGDLSVYWYQQSLDQGLQFLIQYYNGEERAKGNILERFSAQQFPDLHSELNLSSLELGDSALYFCASSVGFRTGPQHFGDGTRLSIL.

In this sample, this clone turned up a few times. The chain is built from TRBV4-2 and TRBJ1-1; D uncertain. Germline CDR1 is LGHNA and CDR2 is YNFKEQ. The ends were cut back, 8 bases at V and 0 bases at J, with 10 bases in the middle. The CDR3 is 13 residues long. Here the CDR3 reads CASCREMNTEAFF. The DNA for the CDR3 is TGTGCCAGCTGTAGAGAGATGAACACTGAAGCTTTCTTT.

This chain joins TRBV5-4 and TRBJ1-2; D might be TRBD1 (6 bases). The CDR3 length is 15 residues. The germline V gene has CDR1 SGHNT and CDR2 YYREEE (reference sequence). Trimming left V 4 bases short and J 7 bases short, with 20 bases between. Written as DNA, the CDR3 is TGTGCCAGCAGCCCTGGGCCCACAGGGCGTCCTGGCTACACCTTC. Translating it yields CASSPGPTGRPGYTF.

The chain is built from TRBV28 and TRBJ2-3; 7 bases match TRBD2. Trimming took 10 bases from V and 3 from J; bases not matched to a gene: 7. In germline, CDR1 is MDHEN, CDR2 SYDVKM. The CDR3 has 13 residues. CDR3 sequence reads: CAIRKGGTDTQYF. The CDR3 DNA is TGTGCCATCAGAAAGGGAGGGACAGATACGCAGTATTTT.

The rearrangement uses TRBV5-4 and TRBJ1-2; D ambiguous. The CDR3 runs 12 residues. V lost 1 base, J lost 8 bases, and 9 bases lay in between. The germline CDR1 and CDR2 sequences are SGHNT and YYREEE (reference sequence). CDR3: CASSLSARGYTF. The CDR3 nucleotides are TGTGCCAGCAGCTTGTCGGCAAGGGGCTACACCTTC.

This clone has just one count. The chain employs TRBV5-4 and TRBJ2-1; D uncertain. This CDR3 is 13 amino acids long. V gave up 0 bases and J gave up 3 bases, with 4 bases separating them. Per the germline V gene, CDR1 is SGHNT and CDR2 is YYREEE (reference sequence). The CDR3 here is CASSLGGYNEQFF. The CDR3 DNA sequence: TGTGCCAGCAGCTTGGGAGGCTACAATGAGCAGTTCTTC.

The rearrangement uses TRBV4-1 and TRBJ2-5; 7 bases fit TRBD2. V lost 2 bases and J lost 1; bases outside the gene matches: 7. CDR1 is MGHRA and CDR2 is YSYEKL in the germline V gene. The CDR3 contains 16 residues. This CDR3 reads CASSQYSWEGQETQYF. For the CDR3, the DNA is TGCGCCAGCAGCCAATACTCGTGGGAGGGCCAAGAGACCCAGTACTTC.

The genes are TRBV5-1 and TRBJ1-6, with D unclear. The ends were cut back, 0 bases at V and 10 bases at J, with 17 bases in the middle. CDR1 and CDR2 from the germline V gene are SGHRS and YFSETQ. The CDR3 is 16 residues long. CDR3 nucleotides: TGCGCCAGCAGCTTGGAGGCGGGTCGAATGGGATCACCCCTCCACTTT. This translates into CASSLEAGRMGSPLHF.

The chain recombines TRBV4-2 with TRBJ1-5; D is possibly TRBD1 (6 bases). Germline-derived CDR1 and CDR2 are LGHNA and YNFKEQ. The CDR3 loop spans 18 amino acids. The ends were cut back, 4 bases at V and 0 bases at J, with 19 bases in the middle. CDR3 sequence: CASSPITPGHNSNQPQHF. CDR3 sequence (DNA): TGTGCCAGCAGCCCTATAACTCCGGGACATAATAGCAATCAGCCCCAGCATTTT.

This clone turned up a few times. The rearrangement links TRBV5-4 to TRBJ1-6; D might be TRBD1 (5 bases). V lost 2 bases and J lost 10, with 13 bases in between. The CDR3 sequence is 14 residues long. Germline assignment: CDR1 SGHNT and CDR2 YYREEE (reference sequence). CDR3 sequence (DNA): TGTGCCAGCAGCTTCGACAGACTTGGGTCACCCCTCCACTTT. Its translation is CASSFDRLGSPLHF. Combining the CDR3 with reference TRBV5-4 and TRBJ1-6 gives the whole variable domain ETGVTQSPTHLIKTRGQQVTLRCSSQSGHNTVSWYQQALGQGPQFIFQYYREEENGRGNFPPRFSGLQFPNYSSELNVNALELDDSALYLCASSFDRLGSPLHFGNGTRLTVT.